The rows below give T cell receptor beta chains drawn from one sample of a study of blood T cell repertoires in COVID-19. TCRdb's copy holds only in-frame clones and misses some; the assay was immunoSEQ multiplex PCR. This table has around 100,000 clones, more than 80% appearing once. Specimen: peripheral blood. The receptors shown here come from a woman in her sixties with COVID-19, enrolled during active disease. Both conserved end residues are part of each CDR3. A D gene is named only where the DNA matches it firmly. Clone size is given for some rows only: seen once, a few or many times, or a class if the clone is expanded.

V gene	J gene	clone size	D gene	CDR3 length	CDR3 DNA	CDR3 protein
TRBV28	TRBJ1-2	.	.	15	TGTGCCAGCAGTCCCCCCAGGATGGCGAGCTATGGCTACACCTTC	CASSPPRMASYGYTF
TRBV7-9	TRBJ2-5	few	TRBD2	15	TGTGCCAGCAGCCCTAAGATGAGACTAGCGGAGACCCAGTACTTC	CASSPKMRLAETQYF
TRBV5-1	TRBJ1-3	.	.	16	TGCGCCAGCAGCTTGGCGGATACAGGGACTGGAAACACCATATATTTT	CASSLADTGTGNTIYF
TRBV9	TRBJ1-2	.	TRBD1	15	TGTGCCAGCAGCGTAGTGGGGGCAGGGGGAGAGGGCTACACCTTC	CASSVVGAGGEGYTF
TRBV10-3	TRBJ2-3	few	.	12	TGTGCCATCAGCACTAGCACAGATACGCAGTATTTT	CAISTSTDTQYF
TRBV19	TRBJ1-2	.	TRBD1	14	TGTGCCAGTAGCCCCGGGACAGGATTCTATGGCTACACCTTC	CASSPGTGFYGYTF
TRBV30	TRBJ1-6	.	TRBD1	15	TGTGCCTGGAGTGAACCGGACAGGGGGAATTCACCCCTCCACTTT	CAWSEPDRGNSPLHF
TRBV5-1	TRBJ1-1	.	TRBD1	13	TGCGCCAGCAGCCTACAGGGGTTCGCTGAAGCTTTCTTT	CASSLQGFAEAFF
TRBV5-4	TRBJ2-1	.	.	15	TGTGCCAGCGCGAGGGCAGGGGACTCCTACAATGAGCAGTTCTTC	CASARAGDSYNEQFF
TRBV5-1	TRBJ2-6	.	TRBD1	19	TGCGCCAGCTTCCAGGGACAGGGAAACATTTTCTCTGGGGCCAACGTCCTGACTTTC	CASFQGQGNIFSGANVLTF
TRBV7-2	TRBJ1-4	.	.	13	TGTGCCAGCACCTTAGGAGCTAATGAAAAACTGTTTTTT	CASTLGANEKLFF
TRBV6-5	TRBJ1-2	.	.	14	TGTGCCAGCATTAAAGACGGAGGGTCCTCTGGCTACACCTTC	CASIKDGGSSGYTF
TRBV12-3/TRBV12-4	TRBJ1-2	.	TRBD1	11	TGTGCCAGCCACAGGGGTCATGGCTACACCTTC	CASHRGHGYTF
TRBV27	TRBJ1-2	.	TRBD1	16	TGTGCCAGCAGCCCTATCGGGTGGACAGGACACTATGGCTACACCTTC	CASSPIGWTGHYGYTF
TRBV7-3	TRBJ2-7	.	TRBD2	14	TGTGCCAGCAGCTTAAAGCGGGGGGACTACGAGCAGTACTTC	CASSLKRGDYEQYF
TRBV20-1	TRBJ2-1	.	.	11	TGCAGTGCTACCTCAGACAATGAGCAGTTCTTC	CSATSDNEQFF
TRBV7-3	TRBJ2-5	.	TRBD2	15	TGTGCCAGCAGCTTATCGGGCGGGGGCCAAGAGACCCAGTACTTC	CASSLSGGGQETQYF
TRBV5-4	TRBJ2-1	.	TRBD2	15	TGTGCCAGCAACCCAGCGGGGGGTTCCCTTAATGAGCAGTTCTTC	CASNPAGGSLNEQFF
TRBV19	TRBJ1-5	few	TRBD1	14	TGTGCCAGTAGTATAGGGGACAGTGATCAGCCCCAGCATTTT	CASSIGDSDQPQHF
TRBV30	TRBJ1-1	.	.	15	TGTGCCTGGAGTTTTTTCCAGGGGAGTTTCACTGAAGCTTTCTTT	CAWSFFQGSFTEAFF
TRBV30	TRBJ1-4	.	.	14	TGTGCCTGGAGTGAGAGACTACGGGTCGAAAAACTGTTTTTT	CAWSERLRVEKLFF
TRBV27	TRBJ2-1	few	.	16	TGTGCCAGCAGTTCCTATCCCAGGACTGACTACAATGAGCAGTTCTTC	CASSSYPRTDYNEQFF
TRBV6-2/TRBV6-3	TRBJ1-1	.	.	13	TGTGCCAGCAGTTACCTCGGGAACACTGAAGCTTTCTTT	CASSYLGNTEAFF
TRBV4-1	TRBJ1-3	.	.	14	TGCGCCAGCAGCCAAGGGACAGTTGGAAACACCATATATTTT	CASSQGTVGNTIYF
TRBV5-4	TRBJ1-1	.	.	14	TGTGCCAGCAGCTTGGCCGGGAGGTCCCCTGAAGCTTTCTTT	CASSLAGRSPEAFF
TRBV19	TRBJ1-6	.	.	16	TGTGCCAGTAGTATAGGTGCGACAGCGGGATATTCACCCCTCCACTTT	CASSIGATAGYSPLHF
TRBV30	TRBJ1-1	.	.	14	TGTGCCTGGAGTGAAACAGGGATGGGAGTTGAAGCTTTCTTT	CAWSETGMGVEAFF
TRBV3-1/TRBV3-2	TRBJ1-3	.	.	18	TGTGCCAGCAGCCAAGAAATGTTCACAGGGAGCTCTGGAAACACCATATATTTT	CASSQEMFTGSSGNTIYF
TRBV5-1	TRBJ2-3	.	.	14	TGCGCCAGCAGCCCCGACTCGAGCACAGATACGCAGTATTTT	CASSPDSSTDTQYF
TRBV7-6	TRBJ1-3	.	.	16	TGTGCCAGCAGCTTAGGAAGGTACAGCTCTGGAAACACCATATATTTT	CASSLGRYSSGNTIYF
TRBV9	TRBJ1-1	.	.	14	TGTGCCAGCAGCGGGAGGTACATGAACACTGAAGCTTTCTTT	CASSGRYMNTEAFF
TRBV6-5	TRBJ2-3	.	.	15	TGTGCCAGCAGTTACTCCCGGAGGGTGGCAGATACGCAGTATTTT	CASSYSRRVADTQYF
TRBV29-1	TRBJ1-2	once	.	13	TGCAGCGTTCGATTCACAGGGTTCTATGGCTACACCTTC	CSVRFTGFYGYTF
TRBV3-1/TRBV3-2	TRBJ2-5	.	TRBD2	14	TGTGCCAGCAGGCGAGCTAGCGGCCCTGAGACCCAGTACTTC	CASRRASGPETQYF
TRBV19	TRBJ1-5	few	TRBD1	14	TGTGCCAGCACCGCAGGGGGAGGCAATCAGCCCCAGCATTTT	CASTAGGGNQPQHF
TRBV5-1	TRBJ2-3	.	TRBD1	16	TGCGCCAGCAGCTTGCAGGGCGAGACAGGGGCAGATACGCAGTATTTT	CASSLQGETGADTQYF
TRBV3-1/TRBV3-2	TRBJ2-1	.	.	13	TGTGCCAGCAGCCTTAATAGCGAGGGTGAGCAGTTCTTC	CASSLNSEGEQFF
TRBV4-1	TRBJ2-7	.	TRBD1	19	TGCGCCAGCAGCCAAGTTGGTGGGGGACAGGGAAGATTCTCCTACGAGCAGTACTTC	CASSQVGGGQGRFSYEQYF
TRBV15	TRBJ1-5	.	.	13	TGTGCCACCAGCGAAACCAGGCGGGAGCCCCAGCATTTT	CATSETRREPQHF
TRBV7-3	TRBJ2-4	.	.	16	TGTGCCAGCAGCCCTGGGAGGGGCAGGGGAAAAAACATTCAGTACTTC	CASSPGRGRGKNIQYF
TRBV30	TRBJ1-1	.	.	12	TGTGCCTGGTACAGGGAGAACACTGAAGCTTTCTTT	CAWYRENTEAFF